This T cell receptor beta chain originates from a study of blood T cell repertoires in COVID-19. Study-wide context: Whether acute or convalescent, the COVID-19 samples came from the United States, Italy and Spain.

Sequenced by immunoSEQ multiplex PCR; TCRdb stores in-frame clones only, minus some. This table holds approximately 260,000 clones, 84% found once. This clone has only one observation. Per the germline V gene, CDR1 is SQVTM and CDR2 is ANQGSEA. With 6 bases removed from V and 6 bases from J, the gap between germline ends came to 21 bases. The CDR3 is made up of 15 amino acids. This rearrangement joins TRBV29-1 to TRBJ2-1, with D hard to call. The clonotype comes from a human donor in a cohort sampled during active COVID-19. Sequencing was carried out using peripheral blood. The CDR3 spells CSVALNGNRFNEQFF. The CDR3 region has the DNA TGCAGCGTCGCCTTGAATGGCAATCGATTCAATGAGCAGTTCTTC.